This entry lists 28 T cell receptor beta chains sequenced from one sample in a study of regulatory T cells in long-lasting Graves disease. Arm-PCR of CDR3 regions and iRepertoire HTBI primers were the basis on which TCR beta libraries were built. TCRdb processed the multiplex PCR reads anew with MiXCR; each CDR3 protein has one entry. The data show 550,000 to 650,000 distinct CDR3 sequences, roughly a sixth seen once. Described time point: newly diagnosed GD, antithyroid drugs for less than 3 months. PBMC-derived RNA was used for the TCR library. The data also belong to a second study, concerning T cells in Graves' hyperthyroidism and ophthalmopathy.

Sequencing was performed on peripheral blood mononuclear cells (PBMCs), taken at new diagnosis, from a patient treated with antithyroid drugs. These receptors were obtained from a man aged 18 to 35 with Graves disease.

This clonotype was recorded at least ten times. The CDR3: CASSERGTEAFF. CDR3 nucleotides: TGTGCCAGCAGTGAACGCGGAACAGAAGCTTTCTTT. The V and J genes are TRBV6-1 and TRBJ1-1; D remains unclear. CDR3 length: 12 amino acids. The V end lost 2 bases, the J end lost 8 bases, and 9 bases lay between the germline ends. Germline assignment: CDR1 MNHNS and CDR2 SASEGT.

This rearrangement joins TRBV2 to TRBJ2-1; 10 bases align to TRBD2. This CDR3 spans 13 amino acids. Trimming took 6 bases from V and 9 from J; bases not matched to a gene: 5. Germline CDR1 SNHLY, CDR2 FYNNEI. This CDR3 reads CASRGASGSEQFF. The DNA for the CDR3 is TGTGCCAGCAGGGGGGCTAGCGGGAGTGAGCAGTTCTTC. Filled out from reference TRBV2 and TRBJ2-1, the complete variable domain reads EPEVTQTPSHQVTQMGQEVILRCVPISNHLYFYWYRQILGQKVEFLVSFYNNEISEKSEIFDDQFSVERPDGSNFTLKIRSTKLEDSAMYFCASRGASGSEQFFGPGTRLTVL.

The V call is TRBV3-1, the J call TRBJ1-1; 7 nucleotides line up with TRBD1. CDR3 size: 14 residues. Germline V lookup: CDR1 LGHDT, CDR2 YNNKEL (reference sequence). Trimming took 8 bases from V and 4 from J; bases not matched to a gene: 10. The chain's CDR3 is CASSWGQLGTEAFF. CDR3 in DNA: TGTGCCAGCTCTTGGGGACAGCTAGGCACTGAAGCTTTCTTT. Using reference TRBV3-1 and TRBJ1-1 for the parts outside the CDR3, the full variable domain is DTAVSQTPKYLVTQMGNDKSIKCEQNLGHDTMYWYKQDSKKFLKIMFSYNNKELIINETVPNRFSPKSPDKAHLNLHINSLELGDSAVYFCASSWGQLGTEAFFGQGTRLTVV.

This chain joins TRBV4-2 and TRBJ2-2, with TRBD2 identical over 10 bases. The CDR3 has 16 residues. Germline V lookup: CDR1 LGHNA, CDR2 YNFKEQ. The junction had 12 bases not matched to a gene; V was cut back by 5 bases and J by 9 bases. Here the CDR3 reads CASSGAEREGRRELFF. The CDR3 DNA is TGTGCCAGCAGCGGGGCGGAGCGGGAGGGTAGAAGGGAGCTGTTTTTT.

This clonotype was counted ten times or more. The genes are TRBV18 and TRBJ1-2; 12 bases match TRBD1. V gave up 0 bases and J gave up 8 bases; unmatched junction bases: 4. Germline V CDR1 and CDR2: KGHSH, LQKENI. The CDR3 totals 15 residues. The CDR3 is CASSPPGQGARGYTF. The CDR3 nucleotides are TGTGCCAGCTCACCACCGGGACAGGGGGCAAGAGGCTACACCTTC.

The rearrangement joins TRBV28 to TRBJ2-5; perhaps D is TRBD1 or TRBD2 (7 bases each). The germline V gene encodes CDR1 MDHEN and CDR2 SYDVKM. The CDR3 extends over 13 amino acids. With 7 bases removed from V and 4 bases from J, the gap between germline ends came to 13 bases. The CDR3 DNA is TGTGCCAGCACAGGGGGGGGAGGAGAGACCCAGTACTTC. This gives the protein CASTGGGGETQYF.

This chain uses TRBV3-1 with TRBJ2-6; tentatively, D is TRBD1 (7 bases). Germline V lookup: CDR1 LGHDT, CDR2 YNNKEL (reference sequence). CDR3 length: 17 amino acids. The ends were cut back, 4 bases at V and 3 bases at J, with 16 bases in the middle. CDR3 sequence: CASSLLSGGSGANVLTF. The CDR3 bases are TGTGCCAGCAGCCTTCTATCAGGGGGGAGTGGGGCCAACGTCCTGACTTTC.

In its sample, this clonotype was seen many times. This chain joins TRBV7-9 and TRBJ2-7; 7 bases map to TRBD1. The ends lost 4 bases at V and 5 bases at J; junction bases unmatched: 5. This CDR3 has 13 residues. The germline gives CDR1 SEHNR, CDR2 FQNEAQ (reference sequence). CDR3 region: CASSYEDRDEQYF. CDR3 DNA sequence: TGTGCCAGCAGCTACGAAGACAGGGACGAGCAGTACTTC.

This clonotype was counted a single time. This rearrangement joins TRBV9 to TRBJ1-3, with no clear D. Germline lookup yields CDR1 SGDLS and CDR2 YYNGEE. There are 15 residues in the CDR3. Trimming took off 0 bases at V and 0 bases at J, with 7 bases between the two ends. The DNA of the CDR3 is TGTGCCAGCAGCGTAGACGGGTACTCTGGAAACACCATATATTTT. Its translation: CASSVDGYSGNTIYF.

This clonotype was seen at least ten times. CDR3 region: CASLRVGTDTQYF. The CDR3 DNA follows: TGTGCCAGCCTCAGAGTGGGCACAGATACGCAGTATTTT. This rearrangement joins TRBV28 to TRBJ2-3; unclear D gene. The V gene lost 8 bases and the J gene lost 1 base, with 10 bases spanning the gap. CDR3 length: 13 amino acids. Germline values: CDR1 MDHEN, CDR2 SYDVKM.

This clonotype was seen repeatedly, ten times or more. The chain joins TRBV28 to TRBJ2-5; D is unclear. Trimming took 4 bases from V and 10 from J, leaving 28 bases between them. Germline lookup yields CDR1 MDHEN and CDR2 SYDVKM. The CDR3 runs to 17 residues. CDR3 bases: TGTGCCAGCAGTTCTCCCCGTGTTCGACAAAGAGCTGGCGACCAGTACTTC. Protein sequence: CASSSPRVRQRAGDQYF.

This clonotype showed up many times. The chain carries TRBV10-3 and TRBJ2-3; D might be TRBD2 (5 bases). The V and J ends lost 11 bases and 3 bases respectively, with 21 bases between them. The CDR3 is made up of 15 amino acids. Germline V CDR1 and CDR2: ENHRY, SYGVKD. CDR3 bases: TGTGCCGCGCACCCCGACGAGGGCGGGACAGATACGCAGTATTTT. Translating it yields CAAHPDEGGTDTQYF.

This clonotype was counted many times. The CDR3 here is CAWNLQGIRQPQHF. Here the CDR3 DNA reads TGTGCCTGGAACTTACAAGGGATTCGTCAGCCCCAGCATTTT. The J gene is TRBJ1-5, the V gene TRBV30, with D unresolved. V was cut by 4 bases and J by 6 bases, with 16 bases left in between. CDR1 and CDR2 (germline): GTSNPN, SVGIG (reference sequence). The CDR3 consists of 14 residues. The entire variable domain, with the rest obtained from reference TRBV30 and TRBJ1-5, is as follows: SQTIHQWPATLVQPVGSPLSLECTVEGTSNPNLYWYRQAAGRGLQLLFYSVGIGQISSEVPQNLSASRPQDRQFILSSKKLLLSDSGFYLCAWNLQGIRQPQHFGDGTRLSIL.

This clonotype was observed at least ten times. V is TRBV28 and J is TRBJ1-6; D is unresolved. The CDR3 has 13 amino acids. The germline V gene has CDR1 MDHEN and CDR2 SYDVKM. V lost 3 bases to trimming and J lost 11 bases, with 11 bases between them. CDR3 sequence reads: CASSFPHGPPLHF. The CDR3 DNA reads as TGTGCCAGCAGTTTCCCCCACGGACCACCCCTCCACTTT.

This clonotype was recorded a few times. This sequence joins TRBV5-5 and TRBJ2-4; the D gene could be TRBD1 or TRBD2 (5 bases each). Per the germline V gene, CDR1 is SGHKS and CDR2 is YYEKEE (reference sequence). The CDR3 runs 14 residues. Trimming took off 4 bases at V and 1 base at J, with 9 bases between the two ends. In nucleotides, the CDR3 is TGTGCCAGCAGCACCGGGACGGCCAAAAACATTCAGTACTTC. Translated, it gives CASSTGTAKNIQYF.

This clonotype was detected ten times or more. V and J are TRBV28 and TRBJ2-1; D remains ambiguous. CDR1 MDHEN and CDR2 SYDVKM come from the germline V gene. This CDR3 region has 16 residues. The V and J ends lost 6 bases and 4 bases respectively, with 19 bases between them. The CDR3 here is CASSLIDNASYNEQFF. The CDR3 DNA sequence: TGTGCCAGCAGCCTGATTGATAACGCCTCGTACAATGAGCAGTTCTTC.

This clonotype was observed a few times. The chain couples TRBV9 to TRBJ2-5; TRBD2 aligns across 7 bases. This CDR3 is 16 amino acids long. Germline values: CDR1 SGDLS, CDR2 YYNGEE. V was clipped by 0 bases and J by 5 bases; unmatched bases: 10. The DNA of the CDR3 is TGTGCCAGCAGCGTAGCGAGCGGGACGTTCGCGGAGACCCAGTACTTC. This encodes CASSVASGTFAETQYF.

This clonotype appeared many times. The V and J genes are TRBV12-3 or TRBV12-4 and TRBJ2-3, with 13 bases matching TRBD2. This CDR3 is 16 amino acids long. The V and J ends lost 5 bases and 2 bases, in that order; junction bases with no gene match: 4. The CDR3, as DNA: TGTGCCAGCAGTGAAGGACTAGCGGGAGACACAGATACGCAGTATTTT. Translation gives CASSEGLAGDTDTQYF.

This clonotype has ten or more counts. The V and J genes are TRBV2 and TRBJ2-1; TRBD2 aligns across 14 bases. The trim removed 0 bases at V and 14 bases at J, leaving 9 bases unmatched. There are 16 residues in the CDR3. Germline V gene lookup returns CDR1 SNHLY and CDR2 FYNNEI. DNA for the CDR3: TGTGCCAGCAGTGAAGCGATTGGACTAGCGGGAGGAGTTGAGTTCTTC. The encoded protein is CASSEAIGLAGGVEFF.

This chain links TRBV30 with TRBJ1-6; 7 bases align to TRBD1. The V segment lost 0 bases and the J segment 11 bases; nucleotides outside the gene matches: 7. The CDR3 totals 14 residues. The germline CDR1 and CDR2 sequences are GTSNPN and SVGIG (reference sequence). The CDR3 spells CAWSVQGGRAPLHF. The CDR3 nucleotides read TGTGCCTGGAGTGTACAAGGGGGCAGGGCACCCCTCCACTTT.

Turning to this clonotype: A read error likely explains this, since a far larger clone differs by one base. J is TRBJ1-1 and V is TRBV28; no reliable D call. CDR1 MDHEN and CDR2 SYDVKM come from the germline V gene. CDR3 length: 12 amino acids. Trimming took off 0 bases at V and 5 bases at J, with 4 bases between the two ends. The CDR3 region is CASSLWVTEAFF. CDR3 nucleotide sequence: TGTGCCAGCAGTTTATGGGTGACTGAAGCTTTCTTT.

A few counts support this clonotype. The chain is built from TRBV29-1 and TRBJ2-7; 7 nucleotides align to TRBD2. The CDR3 has 14 residues. CDR1 is SQVTM, CDR2 ANQGSEA, per germline. V was clipped by 4 bases and J by 1 base; unmatched bases: 7. The CDR3 DNA reads TGCAGCGTTGTTACGCTAGCGGAATCCTACGAGCAGTACTTC. Its translation: CSVVTLAESYEQYF.

This clonotype was detected a few times. This sequence joins TRBV2 and TRBJ1-3; tentative D call: TRBD1 (5 bases). The CDR3 sequence is 15 residues long. Trimming pared 8 bases from V and 0 bases from J, leaving 14 bases between. Germline V lookup: CDR1 SNHLY, CDR2 FYNNEI. This chain's CDR3 is CASLGTADSGNTIYF. The CDR3 DNA sequence: TGTGCCAGCCTTGGGACGGCCGACTCTGGAAACACCATATATTTT.

This clonotype has a handful of counts. This chain uses TRBV7-2 with TRBJ1-2, with TRBD1 matching 10 bases. The CDR3 extends over 15 amino acids. Germline CDR1 and CDR2: SGHTA and FQGNSA. Trimming took 4 bases from V and 4 from J; bases not matched to a gene: 6. The CDR3 bases are TGTGCCAGCAGCTCCGACAGGGGGCGCGGCTATGGCTACACCTTC. It is translated as CASSSDRGRGYGYTF.

The gene calls are TRBV3-1 and TRBJ2-1, with 9 bases matching TRBD2. The CDR3 has 16 residues. V lost 4 bases and J lost 2; bases outside the gene matches: 6. CDR1 LGHDT and CDR2 YNNKEL come from the germline V gene (reference sequence). The CDR3 region has the DNA TGTGCCAGCAGCCCGTGGACTAGCGAGACCTACAATGAGCAGTTCTTC. This sequence encodes CASSPWTSETYNEQFF.

This clonotype has just a few counts. The CDR3 DNA reads as TGCGCCAGCAGCTTGGAGGAGACAGGGGTCCTAGCGGGAGAAACGAATGAGCAGTTCTTC. It codes for CASSLEETGVLAGETNEQFF. The chain joins TRBV5-1 to TRBJ2-1, with 10 bases lining up with TRBD2. Germline CDR1 reads SGHRS; CDR2 reads YFSETQ. After removal of 0 bases from V and 7 bases from J, the junction contained 19 bases not matched to a gene. The CDR3 is 20 residues long.

The chain links TRBV5-5 to TRBJ2-7, with D perhaps given as TRBD1 or TRBD2 (6 bases each). Trimming removed 1 base from V and 6 bases from J, with 14 bases in between. Germline V gives CDR1 SGHKS, CDR2 YYEKEE (reference sequence). There are 14 residues in the CDR3. CDR3: CASSLFRGPLEQYF. For the CDR3, the DNA is TGTGCCAGCAGCTTGTTTCGGGGGCCCCTCGAGCAGTACTTC.

This clonotype has a count of ten or more. The chain combines TRBV5-5 with TRBJ2-1, with TRBD2 matching over 8 bases. The CDR3 is 15 residues long. Unmatched junction bases numbered 13, after V lost 4 bases and J lost 10 bases. CDR1 is SGHKS and CDR2 is YYEKEE in the germline V gene (reference sequence). CDR3 nucleotides: TGTGCCAGCAGCGGCAGCGGGAGCACCCTCGTGGAGCAGTTCTTC. This codes for CASSGSGSTLVEQFF. The full variable domain, completed using reference TRBV5-5 and TRBJ2-1, is DAGVTQSPTHLIKTRGQQVTLRCSPISGHKSVSWYQQVLGQGPQFIFQYYEKEERGRGNFPDRFSARQFPNYSSELNVNALLLGDSALYLCASSGSGSTLVEQFFGPGTRLTVL.